One and the same sample provided the 18 T cell receptor beta chains below, sequenced in a study of technical replicates of blood from a few donors. Assay: immunoSEQ multiplex PCR; the TCRdb copy retains only in-frame clones and omits some. The profile shows roughly 76,000 clones, 65% to 90% of them singletons. Sequenced sample: PBMCs. These TCRs come from a human donor in good health. Some clones in this sample may be carry-over from other donors' samples.

The chain carries TRBV16 and TRBJ1-2; TRBD1 aligns across 9 bases. CDR1 and CDR2 from the germline V gene are KGHSY and FQNENV. J gave up 0 bases and V 4 bases, and 12 bases lay outside the gene matches. CDR3 size: 18 residues. CDR3 nucleotides: TGTGCCAGCAGCCCTCGGCCGGGACAGGGCAAAACTAACTATGGCTACACCTTC. Translation gives CASSPRPGQGKTNYGYTF.

Only one count was recorded for this clone. CDR3 residues: CASREGADTQYF. CDR3 nucleotides: TGTGCCAGCAGGGAGGGAGCGGATACGCAGTATTTT. The J gene is TRBJ2-3, the V gene TRBV6-6; possibly TRBD2 for D (6 bases). The V end lost 6 bases, the J end lost 6 bases, and 10 bases lay between the germline ends. In germline, CDR1 is MNHNY, CDR2 SVGAGI (reference sequence). The CDR3 sequence is 12 residues long.

The gene calls are TRBV13 and TRBJ2-1; 7 positions agree with TRBD1. Trimming at V came to 3 bases and at J to 4 bases, leaving 0 bases not matched to a gene. Looked up from germline, CDR1 is PRHDT and CDR2 is FYEKMQ (reference sequence). The length of the CDR3 is 13 residues. CDR3 amino acids: CASSLTGYNEQFF. The DNA for the CDR3 is TGTGCCAGCAGCTTGACAGGGTACAATGAGCAGTTCTTC.

The chain links TRBV21-1 to TRBJ2-3; the table's D call of TRBD2 was not tested on the DNA. TRBV21-1 constitutes a pseudogene. The CDR3 length is 13 residues. As DNA, the CDR3 is TGTGCCACCGTATATAGCGCGACAGATACGCAGTATTTT. It specifies CATVYSATDTQYF.

This rearrangement joins TRBV7-3 to TRBJ1-1; no firm D call. The germline gives CDR1 SGHTA, CDR2 FQGTGA. The V gene lost 6 bases and the J gene lost 1 base, with 9 bases spanning the gap. The CDR3 runs 13 residues. The CDR3 is CASSRESNTEAFF. The CDR3 nucleotides are TGTGCCAGCAGTCGGGAGTCGAACACTGAAGCTTTCTTT. Full variable domain (rest looked up from reference TRBV7-3 and TRBJ1-1): GAGVSQTPSNKVTEKGKYVELRCDPISGHTALYWYRQSLGQGPEFLIYFQGTGAADDSGLPNDRFFAVRPEGSVSTLKIQRTERGDSAVYLCASSRESNTEAFFGQGTRLTVV.

The chain joins TRBV9 to TRBJ2-7; D perhaps matches TRBD1 (6 bases). The germline V gene has CDR1 SGDLS and CDR2 YYNGEE. The V end lost 7 bases, the J end lost 3 bases, and 17 bases lay between the germline ends. This CDR3 spans 14 amino acids. DNA of the CDR3: TGTGCCAGCTCAGATGAGGGCAGGGGCTACGAGCAGTACTTC. This gives the protein CASSDEGRGYEQYF.

This chain uses TRBV12-5 with TRBJ1-1, with D perhaps matching TRBD1 (6 bases). CDR1 LGHNT and CDR2 FRNRAP come from the germline V gene. CDR3 length: 14 amino acids. V gave up 5 bases and J gave up 1 base, with 11 bases separating them. The DNA of the CDR3 is TGTGCTAGTGGTCCAGGACAGACGAACACTGAAGCTTTCTTT. This codes for CASGPGQTNTEAFF.

The genes are TRBV30 and TRBJ2-1; 10 bases match TRBD2. The ends lost 4 bases at V and 6 bases at J; junction bases unmatched: 6. The germline V gene has CDR1 GTSNPN and CDR2 SVGIG (reference sequence). The length of the CDR3 is 14 residues. CDR3 in amino acids: CAWTSGSFANEQFF. Here the CDR3 DNA reads TGTGCCTGGACTAGCGGGAGTTTTGCCAATGAGCAGTTCTTC. The variable domain in full, with the rest retrieved from reference TRBV30 and TRBJ2-1, is SQTIHQWPATLVQPVGSPLSLECTVEGTSNPNLYWYRQAAGRGLQLLFYSVGIGQISSEVPQNLSASRPQDRQFILSSKKLLLSDSGFYLCAWTSGSFANEQFFGPGTRLTVL.

This clone was observed a single time. The chain uses TRBV7-7 and TRBJ2-5, with D perhaps TRBD1 (6 bases). CDR1 is SSHAT and CDR2 is FNYEAQ in the germline V gene (reference sequence). This CDR3 contains 11 residues. Trimming removed 5 bases from V and 9 bases from J, with 10 bases in between. The CDR3 here is CASSGEGAQYF. Here the CDR3 DNA reads TGTGCCAGCAGCGGAGAGGGGGCCCAGTACTTC.

The rearrangement joins TRBV29-1 to TRBJ1-2; D perhaps matches TRBD1 (5 bases). V lost 1 base and J 8 bases, leaving 11 bases between the germline ends. This CDR3 has 12 amino acids. Looked up from germline, CDR1 is SQVTM and CDR2 is ANQGSEA. Here the CDR3 reads CSVEVAGKGYTF. CDR3 sequence (DNA): TGCAGCGTTGAAGTGGCAGGGAAGGGCTACACCTTC.

The V gene is TRBV6-7, the J gene TRBJ2-7; 7 positions match TRBD1. TRBV6-7 counts as an open reading frame of uncertain function. This CDR3 has 12 amino acids. Trimming cost V 9 bases and J 1 base; bases outside gene matches: 3. CDR3: CASKQGSYEQYF. The DNA for the CDR3 is TGTGCCAGTAAACAGGGGTCCTACGAGCAGTACTTC.

V gene TRBV5-1 combines with J gene TRBJ2-4; D is perhaps TRBD1 (5 bases). Germline V lookup: CDR1 SGHRS, CDR2 YFSETQ. Trimming stripped 4 bases from V and 9 bases from J, with 17 bases between. This CDR3 contains 14 residues. CDR3 in amino acids: CASSPMDKRGIQYF. The DNA for the CDR3 is TGCGCCAGCAGCCCCATGGACAAAAGGGGCATTCAGTACTTC.

J is TRBJ1-2 and V is TRBV18, with 9 bases identical to TRBD1. The CDR3 is made up of 14 amino acids. V was clipped by 3 bases and J by 4 bases; unmatched bases: 3. The V gene's germline CDR1 is KGHSH and CDR2 LQKENI. The CDR3 region has the DNA TGTGCCAGCTCACCTCCGACAGGGGGCTATGGCTACACCTTC. This sequence encodes CASSPPTGGYGYTF.

Notes on this clone: The junction and the germline gene differ at one end; a read error may be behind it. The chain couples TRBV19 to TRBJ2-6; tentatively, D is TRBD2 (6 bases). This CDR3 is built from 12 residues. Germline V CDR1 and CDR2: LNHDA, SQIVND (reference sequence). DNA for the CDR3: TGCCCCCAACGGGGGGGGGCCAACGTCCTGACTTTC. It encodes CPQRGGANVLTF.

This rearrangement joins TRBV6-5 to TRBJ2-5; 10 nucleotides line up with TRBD2. Germline assignment: CDR1 MNHEY and CDR2 SVGAGI. CDR3 length equals 15 residues. J gave up 2 bases and V 0 bases, and 0 bases lay outside the gene matches. Here the CDR3 DNA reads TGTGCCAGCAGTTACTCACTAGCGGGGCAAGAGACCCAGTACTTC. This encodes CASSYSLAGQETQYF.

This chain links TRBV7-2 with TRBJ1-5, with TRBD1 identical over 7 bases. The CDR3 contains 14 residues. Germline CDR1 and CDR2: SGHTA and FQGNSA. J lost 6 bases, V lost 1 base, and 3 bases had no gene match. The CDR3 sequence is CASSLDSGGQPQHF. DNA of the CDR3: TGTGCCAGCAGCTTAGATTCAGGGGGTCAGCCCCAGCATTTT. The variable domain in full, with the rest retrieved from reference TRBV7-2 and TRBJ1-5, is GAGVSQSPSNKVTEKGKDVELRCDPISGHTALYWYRQSLGQGLEFLIYFQGNSAPDKSGLPSDRFSAERTGGSVSTLTIQRTQQEDSAVYLCASSLDSGGQPQHFGDGTRLSIL.

Written as DNA, the CDR3 is TGCAGTGCTCCCCGGAGCTATGGCTACACCTTC. Its translation: CSAPRSYGYTF. V is TRBV20-1 and J is TRBJ1-2; D not certain. Trimming cost V 5 bases and J 4 bases, with 8 bases left between them. Germline-derived CDR1 and CDR2 are DFQATT and SNEGSKA (reference sequence). The CDR3 length is 11 residues.

This chain joins TRBV7-7 and TRBJ1-6, with D perhaps matching TRBD1 (6 bases). V was pared by 5 bases and J by 7 bases, with 9 bases between. CDR3 length equals 13 residues. Germline CDR1 and CDR2: SSHAT and FNYEAQ (reference sequence). In DNA, the CDR3 is TGTGCCAGCAGCCTAGGGACAAATTCACCCCTCCACTTT. This encodes CASSLGTNSPLHF.